This T cell receptor beta chain was recovered during a study of shared clonotypes between healthy human individuals. Authors' methods: Filtering differed because ImmunoSEQ produced junction-only sequences that carried no quality scores. TCRdb's table, derived via immunoSEQ multiplex PCR, lists solely in-frame clones and lacks some. V, J and clone size derive from that table, while D and trimming were established from the DNA sequence. The table records 150,000 to 200,000 clones, over 85% of them present only once. Study outcomes and limitations: Depth of sequencing was expected to influence donor clonotype sharing.

CDR1 is MDHEN, CDR2 SYDVKM, per germline. The CDR3 extends over 20 amino acids. V was shortened by 5 bases and J by 3 bases, with 32 bases between the two germline ends. Comments on this clone: Antigen unknown.

The clonotype comes from a woman aged 25 to 39 in good health. The V call is TRBV28, the J call TRBJ2-7; possible D gene TRBD2, 6 bases. The sequenced sample consisted of naive CD4+ T cells sorted from blood. Subset: CD45RA+ positively selected. This CDR3 reads CASSPRLGISVGGALYEQYF. The CDR3 DNA sequence: TGTGCCAGCAGTCCTAGGTTGGGGATCTCCGTCGGCGGGGCTCTCTACGAGCAGTACTTC.